This T cell receptor (beta chain) was captured by sequencing in a study of blood T cell repertoires in COVID-19. Whole-study context: Spain, Italy and the United States supplied samples that represented acute and convalescent COVID-19. PBMCs, B-cell-depleted T cells, or T cells provided the cDNA or gDNA that made up the material.

The V end lost 5 bases, the J end lost 5 bases, and 21 bases lay between the germline ends. The length of the CDR3 is 16 residues. Germline CDR1 MRHNA, CDR2 SNTAGT. Source study methods: Cell counts per sample came from amplifying reference gene primers. The table came from immunoSEQ multiplex PCR; TCRdb's copy has only in-frame clones and leaves some out. The DNA was the basis for D and trimming; V, J and clone size are from that table. This repertoire shows some 120,000 clones, more than 75% found once; its top ten account for approximately 16%. The receptor's source is a woman aged 45-59 years who had recovered from COVID-19. Material for sequencing was peripheral blood. The V call is TRBV6-4, the J call TRBJ1-2, with D possibly being TRBD1 (5 bases). The CDR3: CASSQDFGSGRYGYTF. The DNA of the CDR3 is TGTGCCAGCAGTCAAGATTTCGGGTCAGGGAGGTATGGCTACACCTTC.